Following are 32 T cell receptor beta chains from one sample sequenced in a study of T cells expressing NK-cell markers. TCRdb re-called the 5' RACE reads and catalogs CDR3 proteins one per entry, DNA excluded. The repertoire table contains hundreds of thousands of distinct CDR3 sequences. Source material: blood T cells: a sorted CD56 or NKG2C T cell subset, CD4+ or CD8+ T cells, or bulk PBMC T cells (not recorded which). Receptor source: a woman aged 18 to 75 in good health.

The CDR3 spells CASSKASSRTHNYEQYF. This chain links TRBV21-1 with TRBJ2-7; TCRdb picks TRBD1, but there is no DNA to check that call. TRBV21-1 constitutes a pseudogene. The CDR3 consists of 17 residues.

The rearrangement links TRBV6-2 or TRBV6-3 to TRBJ1-2; TCRdb picks TRBD1, but there is no DNA to check that call. This CDR3 has 16 amino acids. The germline V gene has CDR1 MNHEY and CDR2 SVGEGT. CDR3 region: CASSYQEGRVNYGYTF.

The chain has TRBV15 and TRBJ2-5; TCRdb's D gene call, TRBD2, goes unchecked for lack of DNA. Germline values: CDR1 LNHNV, CDR2 YYDKDF (reference sequence). This CDR3 spans 15 amino acids. The CDR3 sequence: CATSRSLGVGETQYF. The full variable domain, its missing parts supplied by reference TRBV15 and TRBJ2-5, is DAMVIQNPRYQVTQFGKPVTLSCSQTLNHNVMYWYQQKSSQAPKLLFHYYDKDFNNEADTPDNFQSRRPNTSFCFLDIRSPGLGDTAMYLCATSRSLGVGETQYFGPGTRLLVL.

The J gene is TRBJ2-2, the V gene TRBV12-3 or TRBV12-4; with no DNA, the TCRdb D assignment of TRBD1 cannot be verified. CDR3 length: 14 amino acids. The CDR3 protein is CASSAGEDTGELFF.

J is TRBJ2-5 and V is TRBV10-3; TCRdb outputs TRBD1, but without DNA this stays unchecked. Germline values: CDR1 ENHRY, CDR2 SYGVKD. The CDR3 length is 15 residues. CDR3 region: CAISTHGGKKETQYF.

The chain is built from TRBV20-1 and TRBJ2-7; TCRdb picks TRBD1, but there is no DNA to check that call. In germline, CDR1 is DFQATT, CDR2 SNEGSKA (reference sequence). The CDR3 runs to 14 residues. The CDR3 loop is CSAAGQGSSYEQYF.

The chain couples TRBV5-6 to TRBJ1-6; lacking DNA, the TRBD1 call made by TCRdb goes unchecked. CDR3 length: 13 amino acids. Germline V gene lookup returns CDR1 SGHDT and CDR2 YYEEEE. CDR3 region: CASSGQSNSPLHF.

The V call is TRBV12-3 or TRBV12-4, the J call TRBJ2-6; the TCRdb D gene call, TRBD1, has no DNA to confirm it. The CDR3 has 17 amino acids. The CDR3 here is CASSFPHLRTGANVLTF.

The chain is built from TRBV20-1 and TRBJ2-3; TCRdb's D gene call, TRBD2, goes unchecked for lack of DNA. Germline V gives CDR1 DFQATT, CDR2 SNEGSKA (reference sequence). The CDR3 has 15 residues. This CDR3 is CSANQLAGGGDTQYF.

This chain connects TRBV4-1 to TRBJ2-1; there is no DNA to check the TCRdb D call of TRBD1. CDR3 size: 16 residues. CDR1 and CDR2 (germline): MGHRA, YSYEKL. Here the CDR3 reads CASSQDGGESYNEQFF.

The chain uses TRBV19 and TRBJ2-2; TCRdb gives TRBD1 as the D gene, but with no DNA this cannot be confirmed. This CDR3 comprises 16 residues. Germline CDR1 and CDR2: LNHDA and SQIVND (reference sequence). Here the CDR3 reads CASSISQGTNTGELFF. Combining the CDR3 with reference TRBV19 and TRBJ2-2 gives the whole variable domain DGGITQSPKYLFRKEGQNVTLSCEQNLNHDAMYWYRQDPGQGLRLIYYSQIVNDFQKGDIAEGYSVSREKKESFPLTVTSAQKNPTAFYLCASSISQGTNTGELFFGEGSRLTVL.

The chain employs TRBV4-3 and TRBJ2-3; TCRdb returns TRBD1, unconfirmable since there is no DNA. This CDR3 comprises 17 residues. CDR1 is LGHNA, CDR2 YSLEER, per germline. CDR3 sequence: CASSQEPSLQGTDTQYF.

V usage is TRBV6-2 or TRBV6-3 and J usage is TRBJ1-5; with no DNA, the TCRdb D assignment of TRBD1 cannot be verified. This CDR3 is built from 15 residues. In germline, CDR1 is MNHEY, CDR2 SVGEGT. The CDR3 spells CASSYQTGVREPQHF.

The genes are TRBV5-5 and TRBJ2-3. CDR1 is SGHKS and CDR2 is YYEKEE in the germline V gene (reference sequence). The CDR3 runs to 13 residues. CDR3 in amino acids: CASSFMSGSTQYF.

The V gene is TRBV29-1, the J gene TRBJ1-4; there is no DNA to check the TCRdb D call of TRBD1. The CDR3 spans 12 residues. Per germline, CDR1 SQVTM and CDR2 ANQGSEA. The CDR3 reads CGGNRGSEKLFF.

This chain uses TRBV30 with TRBJ2-6. Germline values: CDR1 GTSNPN, CDR2 SVGIG (reference sequence). The CDR3 consists of 15 residues. The CDR3: CAWSNGRNEANVLTF.

The chain employs TRBV20-1 and TRBJ1-1. This CDR3 has 15 amino acids. Germline V gene data show CDR1 as DFQATT and CDR2 as SNEGSKA (reference sequence). This CDR3 is CSARDPAGKVGEAFF.

The chain links TRBV7-2 to TRBJ2-1; TCRdb's D gene call, TRBD2, goes unchecked for lack of DNA. Germline V gene data show CDR1 as SGHTA and CDR2 as FQGNSA. The CDR3 length is 16 residues. The CDR3 reads CASSPQTSGGHNEQFF.

The chain uses TRBV20-1 and TRBJ2-3; TCRdb's D gene call, TRBD1, goes unchecked for lack of DNA. The V gene's germline CDR1 is DFQATT and CDR2 SNEGSKA (reference sequence). This CDR3 comprises 15 residues. The CDR3 region is CSARVGGTSTDTQYF.

The V call is TRBV6-1, the J call TRBJ1-5; lacking DNA, the TRBD1 call made by TCRdb goes unchecked. The CDR3 runs to 13 residues. Germline CDR1 reads MNHNS; CDR2 reads SASEGT. CDR3 protein: CASQDRGRGLQHF.

The rearrangement joins TRBV20-1 to TRBJ2-5; TCRdb's D call, TRBD2, is unchecked because there is no DNA. Germline values: CDR1 DFQATT, CDR2 SNEGSKA (reference sequence). The CDR3 covers 17 residues. CDR3 residues: CSALLAGHPLYQETQYF.

The chain uses TRBV10-2 and TRBJ1-2; absent DNA, TCRdb's TRBD1 call cannot be checked. The length of the CDR3 is 16 residues. The V gene's germline CDR1 is WSHSY and CDR2 SAAADI. The CDR3: CASSESWGARNYGYTF.

The CDR3 loop reads CASSLEATSSYNEQFF. The V and J genes are TRBV5-6 and TRBJ2-1. The CDR3 consists of 16 residues. CDR1 SGHDT and CDR2 YYEEEE come from the germline V gene.

This chain joins TRBV5-5 and TRBJ1-1; there is no DNA to check the TCRdb D call of TRBD1. Germline CDR1 SGHKS, CDR2 YYEKEE (reference sequence). CDR3 length equals 14 residues. CDR3 sequence reads: CASSRDRQNTEAFF.

The CDR3 sequence: CASTETGTYQPQHF. The chain carries TRBV12-3 or TRBV12-4 and TRBJ1-5; TCRdb reports TRBD1, a call that lacks DNA to check it against. The CDR3 is 14 amino acids.

V is TRBV5-4 and J is TRBJ2-3; TCRdb names TRBD1, which stays unverified in the absence of DNA. Germline V gives CDR1 SGHNT, CDR2 YYREEE (reference sequence). The CDR3 runs to 17 residues. The CDR3 sequence: CASSLAGGDRGTDTQYF.

This CDR3 is CSARDPSGGSQHTQYF. The J gene is TRBJ2-3, the V gene TRBV20-1; with no DNA, the TCRdb D assignment of TRBD2 cannot be verified. The length of the CDR3 is 16 residues. Per the germline V gene, CDR1 is DFQATT and CDR2 is SNEGSKA (reference sequence).

The chain employs TRBV12-5 and TRBJ2-2; no DNA is available, so the TRBD1 call from TCRdb remains unchecked. Germline V lookup: CDR1 LGHNT, CDR2 FRNRAP. There are 16 residues in the CDR3. This CDR3 is CASGLPMQGIAGELFF.

V gene TRBV20-1 combines with J gene TRBJ1-6; TCRdb calls TRBD1, which cannot be checked without DNA. There are 15 residues in the CDR3. Germline V gene sequence: CDR1 DFQATT, CDR2 SNEGSKA (reference sequence). CDR3 amino acids: CSALNSGRTYSPLHF.

The chain uses TRBV7-2 and TRBJ2-5. Germline CDR1 and CDR2: SGHTA and FQGNSA. The CDR3 is made up of 14 amino acids. CDR3 loop: CASSLSRNQETQYF.

The genes are TRBV5-1 and TRBJ2-1; TCRdb designates TRBD2, a call that cannot be tested without DNA. CDR1 and CDR2 from the germline V gene are SGHRS and YFSETQ. The CDR3 contains 15 residues. The CDR3 sequence: CATTMGTSSYNEQFF.

The chain has TRBV4-2 and TRBJ2-1; the D call from TCRdb, TRBD2, cannot be confirmed without DNA. The V gene's germline CDR1 is LGHNA and CDR2 YNFKEQ. This CDR3 spans 18 amino acids. CDR3 protein: CASSQGPTRTYPGNEQFF.